This record covers a single T cell receptor beta chain. The target of this receptor is not known. Qualities for individual bases were not recorded, and no much larger clone is one base off. Using the deep immunoSEQ assay, multiplex PCR amplified TCR CDR3 regions from genomic DNA. Extracted genomic DNA from each cell subset was spread evenly across all wells of several immunoSEQ 96-well plates, with each plate serving as a replicate. For sorted subsets, each replicate PCR was loaded with around 200 ng genomic DNA, equivalent to some 31,000 T cell genomes. The purified libraries were quantified using a Qubit 3.0 fluorometer, sized with a Bioanalyzer 2100, and then quantified again using the KAPA Library Quantification kit. Each immunoSEQ 96-well plate was sequenced on its own single-read 150-cycle Illumina NextSeq 550 flow cell. As for how the authors treated the data: Because only junctional sequences without quality scores were contained in the immunoSEQ output, filtering matching that applied to full-length reads could not be performed. Sequences were annotated with PyIR, a Python wrapper for IgBLAST v1.9, and V/J genes and CDR3 were assigned using IMGT germline references. Reads with weak V/J assignments (E-value above 1e-6), missing CDR3, stop codons, out-of-frame junctions, or ambiguous translated residues were removed. V3J clonotypes were defined as sequences sharing the same inferred V gene, J gene, and CDR3 amino acid sequence. Percentage overlap between repertoires was computed as shared unique clonotypes divided by the size of the smaller repertoire. Repertoire richness was assessed with RTK rarefaction, the Chao1 estimator, and Recon v2.1 estimates of unobserved clonotypes. Generation probabilities for all TCRbeta clonotypes obtained by the gDNA method from a few donors were computed using OLGA. The clones in this table, taken by TCRdb from immuneACCESS, are in-frame only. Not every clone is retained; where verified, under half of the shortfall comes from an unresolved V gene, and the cause of the rest is unknown. V, J and clone size are those of that table, while D and trimming were read from the DNA. This sample has 2 million to 2.5 million clones in its table, and roughly 92% of those were observed once. 0.37% of the sample rests with the top ten.

The donors were healthy, HIV-negative adults with no recently reported acute infections or vaccinations. Only Caucasian adults living in Nashville, Tennessee, USA were represented among the donors. CD4+ T cells were enriched through magnetic negative selection, after which naive cells were positively selected on CD45RA and the remaining negative fraction served as the memory subset. Blood was obtained by leukapheresis, after which PBMCs were separated by Ficoll-Histopaque density gradient centrifugation and cryopreserved in liquid nitrogen vapor phase. Purity and quantity of every magnetically sorted T cell population were checked by analytical flow cytometry. Genomic DNA was isolated from every sorted fraction and measured by UV absorbance on a Nanodrop 2000c. The sample comes from a study of shared clonotypes between healthy human individuals (dated by TCRdb to 2020 to 2021). For context, the study as a whole: The cohort comprised a couple of women and a few men aged 18 to 49 years. Leukapheresis yielded between about 0.85 and 10 billion PBMCs per donor. Different laboratories and diverse techniques were used to prepare libraries and sequence TCR repertoires, to increase sequencing depth and limit assay-specific biases. Per donor, three plates each were used for CD4 naive and CD4 memory, two for CD8 naive, and one for CD8 memory. To estimate repertoire size and how much clonotype sharing occurs between individuals, the study deeply sequenced the blood TCR repertoires of about 5 healthy adults. General study outcomes and caveats: Because the study included only a small number of donors, the genetic and exposure-history diversity represented was limited. Rarefaction of sorted-subset datasets indicated incomplete sequencing despite the large sequencing depth. Naive subsets generally had larger estimated clonotype richness than memory subsets did. Clonotypes shared by all four sorted-subset donors showed higher generation probabilities than non-shared clonotypes. Sampling was restricted to blood, and TCR repertoires in tissue are likely to differ from TCR repertoires in blood. Pairwise subsampling led to the expectation that sequencing depth would affect the degree of clonotype sharing among donors. About 4.5% of naive CD4, around 3.6% of naive CD8, roughly 2.4% of memory CD4, and about 0.4% of memory CD8 clonotypes were shared across several donors.

The CDR3 spans 15 residues, from the cysteine through the phenylalanine. This entry keeps only the CDR3 DNA: 45 bases, framed from base 1. CDR1 and CDR2 (MDHEN, SYDVKM) derive from the germline V gene. Between the V and J ends, shortened by 4 bases and 0 bases respectively, the junction contains 13 bases. The rearrangement joined TRBV28 to TRBJ2-7; matching of 5 bases hints at TRBD2 as the D gene. Sequenced sample: naive CD4+ T cells from PBMCs. Interpreted using the paper, the cell subset or site label stands for: CD45RA+ positively selected. The receptor's source is a man younger than 30 in good health. Some clones in this sample may be carry-over from other donors' samples. The DNA sequence follows: TGTGCCAGCAGTTCCCTGCGGGTAGCCTCCTACGAGCAGTACTTC. This codes for CASSSLRVASYEQYF.